Sequencing of this T cell receptor (beta chain) was carried out in a study of cytomegalovirus exposure and HLA in healthy donors. The CDR3 extends over 14 amino acids. The ends lost 8 bases at V and 9 bases at J; junction bases unmatched: 9. Germline CDR1 is MNHEY and CDR2 is SVGAGI. In regard to this clone: Its target is not known. Other DNA sequences in the sample encode the same CDR3.

General observations from the study: Most CMV-associated TCR beta chains were later found to appear HLA-restricted.

Use of 60 Vbeta and 13 Jbeta primers characterized the PCR. Here immunoSEQ multiplex PCR was the method, and the copy in TCRdb shows in-frame clones only, minus some. Of approximately 190,000 clones listed, around 84% are singletons. The rearrangement joins TRBV6-5 to TRBJ1-6, with 8 bases aligning to TRBD1. The receptor comes from a woman in her forties or fifties in good health and CMV-seropositive. The material sequenced was PBMCs. The CDR3 here is CASGQGGDLSPLHF. DNA for the CDR3: TGTGCCAGCGGACAGGGCGGTGACCTTTCACCCCTCCACTTT.